These 5 T cell receptor beta chains were sequenced from one sample in a study of a mutant IDH1 vaccine in newly diagnosed glioma. Their antigens remain unidentified. Clones were sequenced by immunoSEQ multiplex PCR, and TCRdb holds only the in-frame ones, with some missing. The sample holds around 39,000 clones, 65% to 85% seen once. Time point given: week 23, last vaccination. Each vaccine dose was 300 ug of mutant IDH1 20-mer peptide, with topical imiquimod. Material: PBMCs, obtained from a glioma patient whose treatment included an IDH1 peptide vaccine. These receptors were obtained from a woman aged 18 to 35 with glioma. Some clones in this sample may be carry-over from other donors' samples.

The V gene is TRBV30, the J gene TRBJ1-6, with a weak D call TRBD1 (5 bases). Trimming left V 3 bases short and J 10 bases short, with 19 bases between. Per the germline V gene, CDR1 is GTSNPN and CDR2 is SVGIG (reference sequence). This CDR3 contains 15 residues. The CDR3 protein is CAWRPFAGPGSPLHF. The CDR3 DNA is TGTGCCTGGAGACCATTCGCGGGGCCAGGCTCACCCCTCCACTTT.

The chain uses TRBV29-1 and TRBJ2-7, with TRBD2 as a possible D gene (6 bases). V lost 5 bases and J 3 bases, leaving 11 bases between the germline ends. There are 12 residues in the CDR3. The V gene's germline CDR1 is SQVTM and CDR2 ANQGSEA. The CDR3 DNA sequence: TGCAGCGTTCGGGACTCATACTACGAGCAGTACTTC. Translated, it gives CSVRDSYYEQYF.

J is TRBJ1-2 and V is TRBV25-1, with unresolved D. The CDR3 is 15 residues long. Germline V CDR1 and CDR2: MGHDK, SYGVNS. V dropped 2 bases and J dropped 4 bases, with 14 bases sitting between them. CDR3 amino acids: CASSESRSSGYGYTF. The CDR3 DNA reads TGTGCCAGCAGTGAAAGTAGATCGAGTGGCTATGGCTACACCTTC.

The chain combines TRBV30 with TRBJ2-2; D uncertain. Trimming left V 6 bases short and J 4 bases short, with 18 bases between. Germline V gives CDR1 GTSNPN, CDR2 SVGIG (reference sequence). The CDR3 loop spans 15 amino acids. The CDR3 region has the DNA TGTGCCTGTAAGGGTAGTCGGAGTCCCACCGGGGAGCTGTTTTTT. This translates into CACKGSRSPTGELFF.

The chain combines TRBV10-3 with TRBJ2-3, with D perhaps TRBD2 (6 bases). There are 14 residues in the CDR3. Germline V CDR1 and CDR2: ENHRY, SYGVKD. Trimming removed 8 bases at V and 4 bases at J, with 16 bases between. The CDR3: CAIGDSASADTQYF. Here the CDR3 DNA reads TGTGCCATCGGGGACTCTGCAAGCGCAGATACGCAGTATTTT.